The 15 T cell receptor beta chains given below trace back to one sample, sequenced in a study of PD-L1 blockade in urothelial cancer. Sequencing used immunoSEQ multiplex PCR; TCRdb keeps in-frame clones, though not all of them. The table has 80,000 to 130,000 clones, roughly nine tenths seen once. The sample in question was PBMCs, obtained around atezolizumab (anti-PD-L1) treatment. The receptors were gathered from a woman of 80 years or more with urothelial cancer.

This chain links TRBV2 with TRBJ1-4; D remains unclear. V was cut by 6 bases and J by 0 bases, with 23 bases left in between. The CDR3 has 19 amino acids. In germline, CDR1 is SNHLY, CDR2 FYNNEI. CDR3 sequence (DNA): TGTGCCAGCAGCGAACCCCGTCGAGCGGCCCTAGCAACTAATGAAAAACTGTTTTTT. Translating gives CASSEPRRAALATNEKLFF. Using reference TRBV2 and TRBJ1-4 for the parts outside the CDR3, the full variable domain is EPEVTQTPSHQVTQMGQEVILRCVPISNHLYFYWYRQILGQKVEFLVSFYNNEISEKSEIFDDQFSVERPDGSNFTLKIRSTKLEDSAMYFCASSEPRRAALATNEKLFFGSGTQLSVL.

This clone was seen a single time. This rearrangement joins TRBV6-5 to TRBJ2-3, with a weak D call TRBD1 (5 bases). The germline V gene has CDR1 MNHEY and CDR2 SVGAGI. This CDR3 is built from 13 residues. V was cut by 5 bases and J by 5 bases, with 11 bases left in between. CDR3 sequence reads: CASSETVVDTQYF. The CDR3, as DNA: TGTGCCAGCAGTGAGACAGTGGTAGATACGCAGTATTTT.

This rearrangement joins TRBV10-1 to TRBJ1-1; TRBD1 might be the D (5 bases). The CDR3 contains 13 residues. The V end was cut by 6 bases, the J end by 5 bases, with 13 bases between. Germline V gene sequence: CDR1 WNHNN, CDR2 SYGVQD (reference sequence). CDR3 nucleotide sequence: TGCGCCAGCAGCCAGGGTATGAGGACTGAAGCTTTCTTT. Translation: CASSQGMRTEAFF.

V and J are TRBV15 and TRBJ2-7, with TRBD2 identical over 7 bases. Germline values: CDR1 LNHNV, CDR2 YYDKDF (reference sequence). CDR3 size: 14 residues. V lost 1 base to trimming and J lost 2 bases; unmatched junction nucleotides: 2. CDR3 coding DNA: TGTGCCACCAGCAGAGCTAGCGGTACCTACGAGCAGTACTTC. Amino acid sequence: CATSRASGTYEQYF.

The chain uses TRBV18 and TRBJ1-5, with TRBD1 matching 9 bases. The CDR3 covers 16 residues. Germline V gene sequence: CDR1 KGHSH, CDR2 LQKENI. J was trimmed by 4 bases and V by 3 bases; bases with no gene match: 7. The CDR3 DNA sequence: TGTGCCAGCTCACCGGGACAGGGTGTTCGGAATCAGCCCCAGCATTTT. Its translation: CASSPGQGVRNQPQHF.

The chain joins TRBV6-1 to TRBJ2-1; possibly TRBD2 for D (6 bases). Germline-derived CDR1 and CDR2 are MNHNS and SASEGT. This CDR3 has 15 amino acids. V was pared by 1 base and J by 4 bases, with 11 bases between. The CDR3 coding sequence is TGTGCCAGCAGTGAAGGCCGGGAGCGATACAATGAGCAGTTCTTC. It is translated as CASSEGRERYNEQFF.

CDR3 DNA sequence: TGTGCCAGTAGTATTTCGGGGGACCAGCCCCAGCATTTT. This codes for CASSISGDQPQHF. The rearrangement links TRBV19 to TRBJ1-5; tentatively, D is TRBD1 (5 bases). The CDR3 is 13 amino acids. Trimming removed 3 bases at V and 7 bases at J, with 10 bases between. The germline V gene encodes CDR1 LNHDA and CDR2 SQIVND (reference sequence).

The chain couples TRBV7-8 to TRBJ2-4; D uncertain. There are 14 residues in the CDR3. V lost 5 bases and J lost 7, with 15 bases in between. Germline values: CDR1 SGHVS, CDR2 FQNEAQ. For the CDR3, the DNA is TGTGCCAGCAGCCCCCGGGTCCCAGAGAACATTCAGTACTTC. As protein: CASSPRVPENIQYF.

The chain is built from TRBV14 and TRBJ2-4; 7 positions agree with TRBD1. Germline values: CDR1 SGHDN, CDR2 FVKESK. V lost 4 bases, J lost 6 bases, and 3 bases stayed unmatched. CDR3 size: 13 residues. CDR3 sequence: CASSRSGGNIQYF. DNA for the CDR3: TGTGCCAGCAGCCGGTCAGGGGGAAACATTCAGTACTTC.

This CDR3 reads CASSPPGGSNQPQHF. Here the CDR3 DNA reads TGTGCCAGCAGTCCCCCGGGTGGTAGCAATCAGCCCCAGCATTTT. The rearrangement uses TRBV28 and TRBJ1-5; D call uncertain. Germline V CDR1 and CDR2: MDHEN, SYDVKM. CDR3 length: 15 amino acids. Trimming removed 5 bases from V and 0 bases from J, with 11 bases in between.

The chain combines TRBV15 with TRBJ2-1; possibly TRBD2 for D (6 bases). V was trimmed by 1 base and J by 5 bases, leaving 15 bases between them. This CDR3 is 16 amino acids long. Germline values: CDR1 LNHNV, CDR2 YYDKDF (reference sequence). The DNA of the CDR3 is TGTGCCACCAGCAGAGGAGCTAGCGTAAAAAACAATGAGCAGTTCTTC. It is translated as CATSRGASVKNNEQFF.

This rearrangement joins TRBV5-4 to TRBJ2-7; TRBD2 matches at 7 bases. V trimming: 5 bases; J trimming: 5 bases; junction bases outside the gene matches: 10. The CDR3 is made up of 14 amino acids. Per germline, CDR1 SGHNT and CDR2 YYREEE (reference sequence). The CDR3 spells CASRLSGINNEQYF. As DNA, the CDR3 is TGTGCCAGCAGGTTGAGCGGGATAAATAACGAGCAGTACTTC.

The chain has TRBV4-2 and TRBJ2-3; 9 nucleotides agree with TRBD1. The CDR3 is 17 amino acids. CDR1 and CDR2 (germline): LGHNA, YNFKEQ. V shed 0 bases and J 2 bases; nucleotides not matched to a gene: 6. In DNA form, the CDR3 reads TGTGCCAGCAGCCAAGAGGGGGGACAGGGACACACAGATACGCAGTATTTT. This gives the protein CASSQEGGQGHTDTQYF.

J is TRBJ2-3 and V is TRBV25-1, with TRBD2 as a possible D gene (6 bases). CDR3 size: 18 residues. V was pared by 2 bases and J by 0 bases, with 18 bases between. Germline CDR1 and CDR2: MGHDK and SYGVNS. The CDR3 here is CASSEVRDSGTSTDTQYF. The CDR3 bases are TGTGCCAGCAGTGAAGTTAGGGACTCCGGCACTAGCACAGATACGCAGTATTTT.

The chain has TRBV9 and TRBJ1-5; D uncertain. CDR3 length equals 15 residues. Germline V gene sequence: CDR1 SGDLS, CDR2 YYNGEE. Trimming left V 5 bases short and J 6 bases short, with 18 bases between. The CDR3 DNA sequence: TGTGCCAGCAGTACTACCCCCGAGGTCATTCAGCCCCAGCATTTT. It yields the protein CASSTTPEVIQPQHF. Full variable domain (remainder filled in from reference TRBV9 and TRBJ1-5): DSGVTQTPKHLITATGQRVTLRCSPRSGDLSVYWYQQSLDQGLQFLIQYYNGEERAKGNILERFSAQQFPDLHSELNLSSLELGDSALYFCASSTTPEVIQPQHFGDGTRLSIL.